The rows below give T cell receptor beta chains drawn from one sample of a study of glioma-infiltrating T cells. TCRdb used MiXCR to reprocess the multiplex PCR reads, holding one entry per CDR3 protein. Altogether 300,000 to 450,000 distinct CDR3 sequences are present, 41% being singletons, with the ten largest covering around 13%. The sample consisted of glioma tissue, nonneoplastic brain tissue, or PBMCs (not recorded which). The origin of the receptors is a human donor with low-grade glioma or glioblastoma, undergoing nonglioma brain surgery, or in good health (not recorded which). The CDR3 runs from the conserved cysteine through the conserved F or W.

CDR3	V	J
CASSSRLAGIHNEQFF	TRBV7-8	TRBJ2-1
CASSIEGNQPQHF	TRBV19	TRBJ1-5
CATSDFGVDGTDTQYF	TRBV24-1	TRBJ2-3
CASSSSMGAGGATNNEQFF	TRBV7-9	TRBJ2-1
CSGETGGRKYEQYF	TRBV20-1	TRBJ2-7
CATSGEGQGPGYTF	TRBV15	TRBJ1-2
CASSLNGGYSYNEQFF	TRBV4-3	TRBJ2-1
CASSLNSVSSYEQYF	TRBV5-4	TRBJ2-7
CASSLQPSYNEQFF	TRBV6-2/TRBV6-3	TRBJ2-1
CAHTDTQYF	TRBV7-9	TRBJ2-3
CASRKQGGGFYNEQFF	TRBV6-1	TRBJ2-1
CASSPQWTYEQYF	TRBV28	TRBJ2-7
CATSAWKGTEAFF	TRBV24-1	TRBJ1-1
CASSPRGPQGTQYF	TRBV6-1	TRBJ2-3
CASSLVMLGRGRLNTEAFF	TRBV7-9	TRBJ1-1
CASSRTDEQYF	TRBV6-2/TRBV6-3	TRBJ2-7
CASRAVRFTDTQYF	TRBV27	TRBJ2-3
CASSQTALETQYF	TRBV3-1	TRBJ2-5
CASSAGGSGSYNEQFF	TRBV2	TRBJ2-1
CASSYWTSSTDTQYF	TRBV11-2	TRBJ2-3
CASSPAGGTEAFF	TRBV18	TRBJ1-1
CSAQPWDGQDNSPLHF	TRBV20-1	TRBJ1-6
CASRFLGGPYNEQFF	TRBV28	TRBJ2-1
CASAPGDLYSNQPQHF	TRBV28	TRBJ1-5
CSAPKGVMSYEQYF	TRBV20-1	TRBJ2-7
CASSQWDEQLF	TRBV7-2	TRBJ2-1
CASSFWNHTDTQYF	TRBV7-2	TRBJ2-3
CASSPFSLLGSGNQPQHF	TRBV27	TRBJ1-5
CSADRYNYGYTF	TRBV20-1	TRBJ1-2
CATIQEETGPAFF	TRBV15	TRBJ1-1
CASSQVQGYTDTQYF	TRBV7-9	TRBJ2-3
CASSQEVAYEQYF	TRBV4-1	TRBJ2-7
CASSFGTGGEAFF	TRBV6-2/TRBV6-3	TRBJ1-1
CASSFLAGTRGEQFF	TRBV7-2	TRBJ2-1
CASSGPGGGSYEQYF	TRBV9	TRBJ2-7
CASSRGTAGTGELFF	TRBV27	TRBJ2-2
CASSFSRSTDTQYF	TRBV28	TRBJ2-3
CASSSFSRPDTQYF	TRBV27	TRBJ2-3
CSAHDSGTGSSPLHF	TRBV20-1	TRBJ1-6
CASSDIADTQYF	TRBV11-3	TRBJ2-3
CASSLDRGSTQYF	TRBV28	TRBJ2-5
CASSQEGVGFGSSYNEQFF	TRBV4-1	TRBJ2-1
CASSLGGITDTQYF	TRBV28	TRBJ2-3
CSASALAGGANEQYF	TRBV20-1	TRBJ2-7
CASSQAIRTEAFF	TRBV14	TRBJ1-1
CASSQDPPRGRGYGYTF	TRBV4-1	TRBJ1-2
CASSQVTGEDEQYF	TRBV4-1	TRBJ2-7
CASGSFEQFF	TRBV28	TRBJ2-1
CASSQPWTEGSF	TRBV28	TRBJ2-7
CASSTPPGLSYEQYF	TRBV19	TRBJ2-7
CASTKGDGPYEQYF	TRBV5-4	TRBJ2-7
CASSRDTNTGELFF	TRBV2	TRBJ2-2
CSARGQGRVGNQPQHF	TRBV20-1	TRBJ1-5
CASSERGDTGELFF	TRBV2	TRBJ2-2
CASSTGQGNSPLHF	TRBV12-3/TRBV12-4	TRBJ1-6